Presented here are 32 T cell receptor beta chains from one specimen sequenced in a study of glioma-infiltrating T cells after dendritic cell vaccination. TCRdb's copy holds only in-frame clones and misses some; the assay was immunoSEQ multiplex PCR. This table holds over 70,000 clones, around 80% found once. The specimen comprised blood, sampled before dendritic cell vaccination. These receptors all stem from a human donor with glioblastoma.

J is TRBJ2-7 and V is TRBV6-5, with D maybe TRBD1 (5 bases). The CDR3 spans 11 residues. Germline V gene sequence: CDR1 MNHEY, CDR2 SVGAGI. Trimming took off 6 bases at V and 6 bases at J, with 9 bases between the two ends. CDR3 protein: CASRQGTEQYF. In DNA form, the CDR3 reads TGTGCCAGCAGGCAGGGAACCGAGCAGTACTTC.

V usage is TRBV27 and J usage is TRBJ2-2; possibly TRBD2 for D (6 bases). Deletions cut 4 bases from V and 4 bases from J, with 16 bases between. Germline V lookup: CDR1 MNHEY, CDR2 SMNVEV (reference sequence). The CDR3 is 16 amino acids. The CDR3 region has the DNA TGTGCCAGCAGTTCCCGTACATGGGGGGTCACCGGGGAGCTGTTTTTT. This translates into CASSSRTWGVTGELFF.

V usage is TRBV5-1 and J usage is TRBJ2-1, with a tentative D call TRBD1 (6 bases). The CDR3 has 16 amino acids. Trimming removed 0 bases at V and 10 bases at J, with 20 bases between. The V gene's germline CDR1 is SGHRS and CDR2 YFSETQ. The CDR3 DNA reads as TGCGCCAGCAGCTTGGATCTGACCAGTAAGGGGACAGAGCAGTTCTTC. It yields the protein CASSLDLTSKGTEQFF. Drawing the rest from reference TRBV5-1 and TRBJ2-1, the complete variable domain is KAGVTQTPRYLIKTRGQQVTLSCSPISGHRSVSWYQQTPGQGLQFLFEYFSETQRNKGNFPGRFSGRQFSNSRSEMNVSTLELGDSALYLCASSLDLTSKGTEQFFGPGTRLTVL.

This clone was seen more than once but under ten times. The chain has TRBV9 and TRBJ1-2; D remains ambiguous. Deletions cut 1 base from V and 5 bases from J, with 9 bases between. The germline CDR1 and CDR2 sequences are SGDLS and YYNGEE. This CDR3 has 13 amino acids. For the CDR3, the DNA is TGTGCCAGCAGCGTAATCGACGGGTATGGCTACACCTTC. This encodes CASSVIDGYGYTF.

This chain links TRBV7-9 with TRBJ2-1; 9 bases align to TRBD2. J gave up 9 bases and V 1 base, and 10 bases lay outside the gene matches. This CDR3 comprises 16 residues. The germline V gene encodes CDR1 SEHNR and CDR2 FQNEAQ (reference sequence). CDR3 nucleotides: TGTGCCAGCAGCTTAGAGGGTAGCGGGAGTTCCAGTGAGCAGTTCTTC. It specifies CASSLEGSGSSSEQFF.

The chain has TRBV6-5 and TRBJ1-6; possibly TRBD1 for D (6 bases). The V and J ends lost 6 bases and 10 bases respectively, with 13 bases between them. The CDR3 loop spans 13 amino acids. Germline V CDR1 and CDR2: MNHEY, SVGAGI. The CDR3 DNA reads as TGTGCCAGCAGCCCCACAGGGATGTCACCCCTCCACTTT. Residues: CASSPTGMSPLHF.

The chain recombines TRBV6-1 with TRBJ1-3; TRBD1 agrees at 7 bases. With V trimmed by 4 bases and J by 2 bases, 5 bases remained unmatched. Germline lookup yields CDR1 MNHNS and CDR2 SASEGT. The CDR3 has 15 amino acids. DNA of the CDR3: TGTGCCAGCAGTGCCCTAACAGGGGCTGGAAACACCATATATTTT. The encoded protein is CASSALTGAGNTIYF.

The chain employs TRBV6-5 and TRBJ1-2; D unresolved. This CDR3 region has 13 residues. Germline V gene lookup returns CDR1 MNHEY and CDR2 SVGAGI. Trimming left V 5 bases short and J 6 bases short, with 13 bases between. CDR3 DNA sequence: TGTGCCAGCAGTGCAAGGCGGGGAGATGGCTACACCTTC. As protein: CASSARRGDGYTF.

The chain recombines TRBV25-1 with TRBJ1-1; no firm D call. Trimming took off 3 bases at V and 9 bases at J, with 14 bases between the two ends. CDR1 and CDR2 (germline): MGHDK, SYGVNS. The CDR3 sequence is 13 residues long. The DNA for the CDR3 is TGTGCCAGCAGTGACACGTACTCTAGCAAAGCTTTCTTT. It specifies CASSDTYSSKAFF.

Here the CDR3 reads CAISVREEADTQYF. The CDR3 DNA reads as TGTGCCATCAGCGTGCGGGAGGAGGCAGATACGCAGTATTTT. This rearrangement joins TRBV10-3 to TRBJ2-3, with 8 bases lining up with TRBD2. Germline V lookup: CDR1 ENHRY, CDR2 SYGVKD. The V gene end was trimmed by 6 bases and the J gene end by 4 bases; junction bases not matched to a gene: 6. CDR3 length equals 14 residues.

The chain has TRBV6-5 and TRBJ2-5; tentatively, D is TRBD1 (6 bases). Gene TRBJ2-7 matches the end of the DNA better, so the J call may be wrong. Germline CDR1 and CDR2: MNHEY and SVGAGI. CDR3 length equals 12 residues. CDR3 DNA: TGTGCCAGCCGGGACACTAACTACGAGCAGTACTTC. Protein product: CASRDTNYEQYF.

V is TRBV19 and J is TRBJ1-2; TRBD1 is a possible D gene (6 bases). Trimming pared 7 bases from V and 1 base from J, leaving 13 bases between. This CDR3 has 14 residues. Looked up from germline, CDR1 is LNHDA and CDR2 is SQIVND (reference sequence). In DNA form, the CDR3 reads TGTGCCAGTAAAGTGGGCAGGGGTAACTATGGCTACACCTTC. Protein: CASKVGRGNYGYTF.

The chain uses TRBV19 and TRBJ2-1; 7 nucleotides agree with TRBD1. Germline values: CDR1 LNHDA, CDR2 SQIVND (reference sequence). Unmatched junction bases numbered 9, after V lost 7 bases and J lost 6 bases. CDR3 length: 14 residues. As DNA, the CDR3 is TGTGCCAGTACTACTCTACAGGGGCGCAATGAGCAGTTCTTC. Translation gives CASTTLQGRNEQFF.

The chain recombines TRBV11-2 with TRBJ1-1; D uncertain. CDR1 and CDR2 from the germline V gene are SGHAT and FQNNGV. With 6 bases removed from V and 2 bases from J, the gap between germline ends came to 16 bases. The CDR3 has 15 amino acids. Written as DNA, the CDR3 is TGTGCCAGCAGGGTTGGCGGGCCGAGAAACACTGAAGCTTTCTTT. Its protein is CASRVGGPRNTEAFF.

The chain employs TRBV27 and TRBJ2-1, with 11 bases fitting TRBD2. The CDR3 has 23 residues. Germline CDR1 reads MNHEY; CDR2 reads SMNVEV (reference sequence). J lost 6 bases, V lost 5 bases, and 30 bases had no gene match. The chain's CDR3 is CASSTSRPGLAVLSQGLANEQFF. The CDR3, as DNA: TGTGCCAGCAGTACATCACGCCCGGGACTAGCGGTCCTTTCCCAAGGTCTCGCCAATGAGCAGTTCTTC.

The chain carries TRBV4-1 and TRBJ2-4; 9 nucleotides align to TRBD2. The CDR3 totals 18 residues. The germline CDR1 and CDR2 sequences are MGHRA and YSYEKL. Trimming at V came to 1 base and at J to 3 bases, leaving 10 bases not matched to a gene. The CDR3 nucleotides read TGCGCCAGCAGCCAAGCACCGACTAGCGGCAACTTCAAAAACATTCAGTACTTC. Its protein product is CASSQAPTSGNFKNIQYF.

This sequence joins TRBV19 and TRBJ2-5, with TRBD2 matching over 7 bases. The V segment lost 5 bases and the J segment 3 bases; nucleotides outside the gene matches: 9. In germline, CDR1 is LNHDA, CDR2 SQIVND (reference sequence). The CDR3 has 15 amino acids. Here the CDR3 DNA reads TGTGCCAGTAGTCCCCTGCGGGGAGGGGAAGAGACCCAGTACTTC. It yields the protein CASSPLRGGEETQYF.

The chain has TRBV5-6 and TRBJ1-1; D call uncertain. Germline CDR1 SGHDT, CDR2 YYEEEE. The ends were cut back, 2 bases at V and 8 bases at J, with 13 bases in the middle. This CDR3 region has 13 residues. This CDR3 is CASSLEGTSEAFF. The CDR3 bases are TGTGCCAGCAGCTTAGAGGGTACAAGCGAAGCTTTCTTT.

The V call is TRBV7-9, the J call TRBJ1-3; TRBD1 matches 7 bases. CDR3 length: 13 residues. V lost 5 bases, J lost 4 bases, and 2 bases stayed unmatched. Per the germline V gene, CDR1 is SEHNR and CDR2 is FQNEAQ (reference sequence). The CDR3 here is CASSPGQGNTIYF. DNA of the CDR3: TGTGCCAGCAGCCCGGGACAGGGAAACACCATATATTTT. The full variable domain, completed using reference TRBV7-9 and TRBJ1-3, is DTGVSQNPRHKITKRGQNVTFRCDPISEHNRLYWYRQTLGQGPEFLTYFQNEAQLEKSRLLSDRFSAERPKGSFSTLEIQRTEQGDSAMYLCASSPGQGNTIYFGEGSWLTVV.

This chain connects TRBV19 to TRBJ1-2; the D gene is possibly TRBD1 (5 bases). Deletions cut 3 bases from V and 3 bases from J, with 14 bases between. The germline gives CDR1 LNHDA, CDR2 SQIVND (reference sequence). This CDR3 comprises 15 residues. The DNA of the CDR3 is TGTGCCAGTAGTATGGCCGGGAGGGGACACTATGGCTACACCTTC. Its protein is CASSMAGRGHYGYTF.

This clone is a singleton in its sample. The chain is built from TRBV19 and TRBJ2-3; 8 bases match TRBD2. CDR1 LNHDA and CDR2 SQIVND come from the germline V gene (reference sequence). This CDR3 has 15 amino acids. Unmatched junction bases numbered 11, after V lost 5 bases and J lost 7 bases. CDR3 sequence (DNA): TGTGCCAGTAGTCTGACTAGCGCTCCTGTTTATACGCAGTATTTT. This encodes CASSLTSAPVYTQYF.

V is TRBV27 and J is TRBJ2-1; 8 nucleotides match TRBD2. CDR3 length: 16 residues. V lost 5 bases to trimming and J lost 5 bases; unmatched junction nucleotides: 11. The germline V gene has CDR1 MNHEY and CDR2 SMNVEV (reference sequence). The CDR3 is CASSPAPGTRNNEQFF. The CDR3 nucleotides are TGTGCCAGCAGTCCAGCCCCCGGGACTAGAAACAATGAGCAGTTCTTC.

The V call is TRBV27, the J call TRBJ2-1; D might be TRBD2 (6 bases). Trimming cost V 7 bases and J 3 bases, with 19 bases left between them. Germline V lookup: CDR1 MNHEY, CDR2 SMNVEV (reference sequence). CDR3 size: 16 residues. CDR3 residues: CASNLSIAENYNEQFF. CDR3 DNA sequence: TGTGCCAGCAACCTCTCAATAGCGGAGAACTACAATGAGCAGTTCTTC.

This chain links TRBV5-1 with TRBJ2-3; 14 nucleotides line up with TRBD2. Germline loops: CDR1 SGHRS, CDR2 YFSETQ. J lost 1 base, V lost 4 bases, and 2 bases had no gene match. The CDR3 totals 16 residues. The CDR3 DNA follows: TGCGCCAGCAGCACGGGACTAGCGGGAGGCACAGATACGCAGTATTTT. Translated: CASSTGLAGGTDTQYF. The entire variable domain, with the rest obtained from reference TRBV5-1 and TRBJ2-3, is as follows: KAGVTQTPRYLIKTRGQQVTLSCSPISGHRSVSWYQQTPGQGLQFLFEYFSETQRNKGNFPGRFSGRQFSNSRSEMNVSTLELGDSALYLCASSTGLAGGTDTQYFGPGTRLTVL.

The chain combines TRBV19 with TRBJ2-3; 9 bases line up with TRBD2. Germline CDR1 reads LNHDA; CDR2 reads SQIVND (reference sequence). The trim removed 9 bases at V and 3 bases at J, leaving 22 bases unmatched. This CDR3 spans 19 amino acids. Here the CDR3 DNA reads TGTGCCAGCCGGAATCGGGCTAGCGGGGCGCGGGTCCGTACAGATACGCAGTATTTT. Protein sequence: CASRNRASGARVRTDTQYF.

The chain couples TRBV18 to TRBJ1-5; a weak D match, TRBD1 (6 bases). Per the germline V gene, CDR1 is KGHSH and CDR2 is LQKENI. This CDR3 region has 14 residues. The V end lost 4 bases, the J end lost 5 bases, and 12 bases lay between the germline ends. In DNA form, the CDR3 reads TGTGCCAGCTCACGTCCAGGGGATTATCAGCCCCAGCATTTT. It specifies CASSRPGDYQPQHF.

The genes are TRBV5-1 and TRBJ1-2; 10 bases agree with TRBD1. Germline-derived CDR1 and CDR2 are SGHRS and YFSETQ. The CDR3 runs to 16 residues. V gave up 5 bases and J gave up 2 bases; unmatched junction bases: 9. Written as DNA, the CDR3 is TGCGCCAGCAGTCCCCGACAGGGGGCGACCAACTATGGCTACACCTTC. Its translation is CASSPRQGATNYGYTF.

The chain employs TRBV4-1 and TRBJ2-2; the D gene is possibly TRBD2 (6 bases). This CDR3 region has 15 residues. Looked up from germline, CDR1 is MGHRA and CDR2 is YSYEKL. V lost 4 bases, J lost 4 bases, and 13 bases lay in between. The CDR3 loop is CASSPRTGVTGELFF. CDR3 DNA: TGCGCCAGCAGCCCACGTACGGGAGTCACCGGGGAGCTGTTTTTT.

The chain combines TRBV2 with TRBJ2-3; the match to TRBD2 covers 14 bases. Germline assignment: CDR1 SNHLY and CDR2 FYNNEI. V gave up 6 bases and J gave up 3 bases; unmatched junction bases: 5. The CDR3 has 16 residues. This CDR3 is CASSVGLAGGTDTQYF. In nucleotides, the CDR3 is TGTGCCAGCAGCGTCGGACTAGCGGGAGGTACAGATACGCAGTATTTT.

This chain joins TRBV5-6 and TRBJ1-5; D may be TRBD1 (6 bases). CDR1 and CDR2 from the germline V gene are SGHDT and YYEEEE. CDR3 size: 19 residues. Trimming left V 3 bases short and J 2 bases short, with 24 bases between. This CDR3 is CASSSSMDTRGIGNQPQHF. The CDR3 region has the DNA TGTGCCAGCAGCTCGTCAATGGACACAAGGGGGATCGGCAATCAGCCCCAGCATTTT.

This sequence joins TRBV19 and TRBJ1-3, with D possibly TRBD1 on 5 matching bases. The CDR3 covers 15 residues. The germline V gene has CDR1 LNHDA and CDR2 SQIVND (reference sequence). The V end lost 5 bases, the J end lost 2 bases, and 13 bases lay between the germline ends. The DNA for the CDR3 is TGTGCCAGTAGTGGGCAGGGTATGACTGGAAACACCATATATTTT. It yields the protein CASSGQGMTGNTIYF.

The gene calls are TRBV13 and TRBJ1-5; 7 bases fit TRBD1. Germline V gene lookup returns CDR1 PRHDT and CDR2 FYEKMQ (reference sequence). Losses at the gene ends were 5 bases for V and 5 bases for J; bases not matched to a gene: 12. The CDR3 runs 16 residues. The CDR3 protein is CASSLKQGTRDQPQHF. The CDR3 coding sequence is TGTGCCAGCAGCCTCAAACAGGGGACGAGGGATCAGCCCCAGCATTTT.